These 5 T cell receptor beta chains originate from one sample sequenced in a study of shared clonotypes between healthy human individuals. CD45RO-negative CD8 cells positively selected for CCR7 made up the naive population, which excluded terminally differentiated effector memory CD45RA+ cells. Repertoires were generated with immunoSEQ multiplex PCR, while TCRdb's copy carries only in-frame clones and drops some. The sample lists millions of clones, about 95% occurring once. The sequenced sample was naive CD8+ T cells sorted from blood. Receptors originate from a man between 18 and 35 years old in good health.

The rearrangement joins TRBV2 to TRBJ1-5; D gene ambiguous. Germline V CDR1 and CDR2: SNHLY, FYNNEI. The CDR3 is 15 residues long. Trimming removed 2 bases at V and 1 base at J, with 9 bases between. This CDR3 is CASSENLGSNQPQHF. The CDR3 DNA reads TGTGCCAGCAGTGAAAACCTTGGGAGCAATCAGCCCCAGCATTTT.

The table lists this clone with a count of one. The V gene is TRBV7-6, the J gene TRBJ2-5; unclear D gene. The germline gives CDR1 SGHVS, CDR2 FNYEAQ. This CDR3 has 13 residues. Deletions cut 3 bases from V and 2 bases from J, with 7 bases between. CDR3 region: CASSFGSQETQYF. The DNA of the CDR3 is TGTGCCAGCAGCTTCGGGTCGCAAGAGACCCAGTACTTC.

The chain carries TRBV29-1 and TRBJ1-1, with 7 bases identical to TRBD1. The CDR3 loop spans 20 amino acids. V lost 1 base, J lost 3 bases, and 23 bases stayed unmatched. Germline CDR1 reads SQVTM; CDR2 reads ANQGSEA. The CDR3 loop is CSVEVGDFLTGAEGDTEAFF. CDR3 sequence (DNA): TGCAGCGTTGAAGTGGGAGACTTCTTAACAGGGGCGGAAGGAGACACTGAAGCTTTCTTT.

The rearrangement joins TRBV9 to TRBJ2-3; D may be TRBD1 (6 bases). V lost 3 bases and J lost 4, with 12 bases in between. The CDR3 has 14 residues. Germline V gene sequence: CDR1 SGDLS, CDR2 YYNGEE. Here the CDR3 DNA reads TGTGCCAGCAGCGGTCCCGACAGGCCAGATACGCAGTATTTT. It specifies CASSGPDRPDTQYF.

The rearrangement joins TRBV11-2 to TRBJ2-5; D is ambiguous. CDR1 and CDR2 from the germline V gene are SGHAT and FQNNGV. Deletions cut 6 bases from V and 7 bases from J, with 12 bases between. There are 12 residues in the CDR3. The CDR3 protein is CASSSGSGTQYF. As DNA, the CDR3 is TGTGCCAGCAGTTCAGGTTCGGGGACCCAGTACTTC.